This T cell receptor (beta chain) was captured by sequencing in a study of CD8 T cells in Susac syndrome. V was trimmed by 0 bases and J by 3 bases, leaving 6 bases between them. This CDR3 has 13 amino acids. Germline V gives CDR1 SGHDN, CDR2 FVKESK. Reverse transcription of about 0.45 to 1 ug RNA was carried out with random hexamers. TCRdb independently ran MiXCR on the immunoSEQ multiplex PCR reads; one entry per CDR3 protein. The sample lists 20,000 to 25,000 distinct CDR3 sequences; about 92% were seen once. The sequence was obtained from a human donor in good health. Sequenced sample: CD8+ T cells from PBMCs. This chain uses TRBV14 with TRBJ2-7, with unresolved D. The CDR3 coding sequence is TGTGCCAGCAGCCAAGAATTGGTCTACGAGCAGTACTTC. Residues: CASSQELVYEQYF. The full variable domain, its missing parts supplied by reference TRBV14 and TRBJ2-7, is EAGVTQFPSHSVIEKGQTVTLRCDPISGHDNLYWYRRVMGKEIKFLLHFVKESKQDESGMPNNRFLAERTGGTYSTLKVQPAELEDSGVYFCASSQELVYEQYFGPGTRLTVT.